This TCR beta chain is drawn from a study of shared clonotypes between healthy human individuals. Original handling: Filtering of immunoSEQ junctional sequences could not match full-length read filtering. The method was immunoSEQ multiplex PCR; TCRdb's version includes in-frame clones alone and lacks a portion of them. V, J and clone size were drawn from that table, and D and trimming were deduced from the DNA. The repertoire holds 2 million to 2.5 million clones, with 80% to 95% as singletons. V was trimmed by 1 base and J by 4 bases, leaving 7 bases between them. The CDR3 has 13 residues. Germline V gene data show CDR1 as SEHNR and CDR2 as FQNEAQ (reference sequence). Into CD45RA+ naive and CD45RA-negative memory subsets, the CD4+ cells were split.

The chain is built from TRBV7-9 and TRBJ1-1, with D unclear. The source of this sequence is a man younger than 35 in good health. Some clones in this sample may be carry-over from other donors' samples. Sequencing input: naive CD4+ T cells from PBMCs. The subset is: CD45RA+ positively selected. In DNA form, the CDR3 reads TGTGCCAGCAGCTTAGGCCCCATCACTGAAGCTTTCTTT. Amino acids: CASSLGPITEAFF.